A selection of T cell receptor beta chains follows, all from one sample in a study of cytomegalovirus exposure and HLA in healthy donors. Method: immunoSEQ multiplex PCR; TCRdb's copy keeps in-frame clones and lacks some. Found here are about 210,000 clones, approximately 78% of them singletons; the top ten hold 0.45% to 0.5%. Sequenced material: PBMCs. These receptors were obtained from a boy younger than 18 in good health and CMV-seronegative. Each CDR3 is given without its conserved first and last residue.

CDR3aa: ASSFQGAAGYT; j_gene: TRBJ1-2; v_gene: TRBV5-1
CDR3aa: ASSLGLGETDTQY; j_gene: TRBJ2-3; v_gene: TRBV5-4
CDR3aa: ASARLPGETQY; j_gene: TRBJ2-5; v_gene: TRBV12-5
CDR3aa: ASSYRGRNEQF; j_gene: TRBJ2-1; v_gene: TRBV5-1
CDR3aa: AISEPINPVIEIEQF; j_gene: TRBJ2-1; v_gene: TRBV10-3
CDR3aa: ASGYGGYGYT; j_gene: TRBJ1-2; v_gene: TRBV6-1
CDR3aa: ASSLGYGYGYT; j_gene: TRBJ1-2; v_gene: TRBV7-2
CDR3aa: ASSKAKNIQY; j_gene: TRBJ2-4; v_gene: TRBV27
CDR3aa: ASSRPGATSSPLH; j_gene: TRBJ1-6; v_gene: TRBV14
CDR3aa: SVERRDGYT; j_gene: TRBJ1-2; v_gene: TRBV29-1
CDR3aa: ASGQGRVEKLF; j_gene: TRBJ1-4; v_gene: TRBV19
CDR3aa: ASSLARGQPSTDTQY; j_gene: TRBJ2-3; v_gene: TRBV5-5
CDR3aa: ARRLAGGQGANTGELF; j_gene: TRBJ2-2; v_gene: TRBV6-4
CDR3aa: AWSALAGVHEQY; j_gene: NA; v_gene: TRBV30
CDR3aa: ASSPIQTTNYGYT; j_gene: TRBJ1-2; v_gene: TRBV7-7
CDR3aa: SVRTGGTYGYT; j_gene: TRBJ1-2; v_gene: TRBV29-1
CDR3aa: ATAFSGQTYEQY; j_gene: TRBJ2-7; v_gene: TRBV6-6
CDR3aa: ASSNGLESSYEQY; j_gene: TRBJ2-7; v_gene: TRBV6-6
CDR3aa: SSSTPGQNYNEQF; j_gene: TRBJ2-1; v_gene: TRBV7-9
CDR3aa: ASSPWGGYEQY; j_gene: TRBJ2-7; v_gene: TRBV9
CDR3aa: ASSPGGKLF; j_gene: TRBJ1-4; v_gene: TRBV5-1
CDR3aa: ASSAFLGQGNYGYT; j_gene: TRBJ1-2; v_gene: TRBV9
CDR3aa: ATSRTGGNTEAF; j_gene: TRBJ1-1; v_gene: TRBV19
CDR3aa: ASSIRDSYEQY; j_gene: TRBJ2-7; v_gene: TRBV19
CDR3aa: ASSVFTTGGFGNTIY; j_gene: TRBJ1-3; v_gene: TRBV11-3
CDR3aa: ASSLTSGPTDTQY; j_gene: TRBJ2-3; v_gene: TRBV2
CDR3aa: AGSTGNTEAF; j_gene: TRBJ1-1; v_gene: TRBV10-3
CDR3aa: ASSIDRAYEQY; j_gene: TRBJ2-7; v_gene: TRBV5-5
CDR3aa: ASSLARQGSEQF; j_gene: TRBJ2-1; v_gene: TRBV7-2
CDR3aa: ASSPWGGERDEQY; j_gene: TRBJ2-7; v_gene: TRBV5-1
CDR3aa: ASSVLQGARSYNEQF; j_gene: TRBJ2-1; v_gene: TRBV7-2
CDR3aa: ASTPGAGEQF; j_gene: TRBJ2-1; v_gene: TRBV19
CDR3aa: ASSGTGGYAGGYT; j_gene: TRBJ1-2; v_gene: TRBV27
CDR3aa: ASTPQGQGPDTQY; j_gene: TRBJ2-3; v_gene: TRBV6-1
CDR3aa: ASSDKWAQETQY; j_gene: TRBJ2-5; v_gene: TRBV6-4
CDR3aa: ASSLGRRVVSGGHEQF; j_gene: TRBJ2-1; v_gene: TRBV13
CDR3aa: ASSYSTGNGYT; j_gene: TRBJ1-2; v_gene: TRBV6-5
CDR3aa: ATSRERTNNQETQY; j_gene: TRBJ2-5; v_gene: TRBV15
CDR3aa: ASSPLGGEQY; j_gene: TRBJ2-7; v_gene: TRBV6-1
CDR3aa: AIGGLAGGEQY; j_gene: TRBJ2-7; v_gene: TRBV10-3
CDR3aa: ASSFRTSGNNEQF; j_gene: TRBJ2-1; v_gene: TRBV11-1
CDR3aa: SVQTSGETQY; j_gene: TRBJ2-5; v_gene: TRBV29-1
CDR3aa: ASRYSVTEAF; j_gene: TRBJ1-1; v_gene: TRBV19
CDR3aa: ASSPRDSYEQY; j_gene: TRBJ2-7; v_gene: TRBV5-6